Following are 12 T cell receptor beta chains from one sample sequenced in a study of T cells in Graves' hyperthyroidism and ophthalmopathy. The source material, RNA transcripts, was used to amplify TCR beta CDR3 regions. TCR CDR3 underwent first-round RT-PCR with the HTBI primer set. TCRdb recomputed calls from the multiplex PCR reads with MiXCR, one row per CDR3 protein. This sample yields 300,000 to 400,000 distinct CDR3 sequences, of which around a fifth are seen a single time; around half belongs to the top ten. Specimen: blood. The receptors stem from a woman aged 45 to 65 with Graves' hyperthyroidism.

This clonotype has just a few counts. The chain employs TRBV20-1 and TRBJ2-7; TRBD1 matches 7 bases. The germline V gene has CDR1 DFQATT and CDR2 SNEGSKA (reference sequence). CDR3 length: 15 amino acids. V was clipped by 0 bases and J by 2 bases; unmatched bases: 7. The CDR3 region is CSARDTSTGTYEQYF. CDR3 DNA sequence: TGCAGTGCTAGAGATACCTCGACAGGGACCTACGAGCAGTACTTC.

V usage is TRBV7-3 and J usage is TRBJ2-3, with 9 positions matching TRBD1. CDR3 length: 15 amino acids. Per germline, CDR1 SGHTA and CDR2 FQGTGA. Trimming removed 5 bases from V and 4 bases from J; junction bases left unmatched: 7. This CDR3 is CASSARQGDADTQYF. CDR3 sequence (DNA): TGTGCCAGCAGCGCCAGACAGGGGGACGCAGATACGCAGTATTTT. The full variable domain, in which reference TRBV7-3 and TRBJ2-3 provide the parts outside the CDR3, is GAGVSQTPSNKVTEKGKYVELRCDPISGHTALYWYRQSLGQGPEFLIYFQGTGAADDSGLPNDRFFAVRPEGSVSTLKIQRTERGDSAVYLCASSARQGDADTQYFGPGTRLTVL.

This clonotype showed up many times. The V and J genes are TRBV6-1 and TRBJ1-6; 8 nucleotides match TRBD1. The V gene's germline CDR1 is MNHNS and CDR2 SASEGT. This CDR3 has 13 residues. Germline trimming cut 7 bases from V and 6 bases from J; bases unmatched to any gene: 2. The CDR3 DNA reads TGTGCCAGCAACGGACAGGGTAATTCACCCCTCCACTTT. This encodes CASNGQGNSPLHF.

This clonotype showed up just once. The chain has TRBV30 and TRBJ2-2; TRBD2 might be the D (5 bases). The CDR3 has 13 amino acids. Germline CDR1 is GTSNPN and CDR2 is SVGIG (reference sequence). With 2 bases removed from V and 3 bases from J, the gap between germline ends came to 7 bases. CDR3 protein: CAWSIGDTGELFF. For the CDR3, the DNA is TGTGCCTGGAGTATCGGGGACACCGGGGAGCTGTTTTTT.

The sample holds a few counts of this clonotype. The rearrangement links TRBV3-1 to TRBJ2-3; D gene ambiguous. Between the trimmed V and J ends, which lost 3 bases and 2 bases, there was a span of 6 bases. Germline V gene lookup returns CDR1 LGHDT and CDR2 YNNKEL (reference sequence). The CDR3 runs 13 residues. In nucleotides, the CDR3 is TGTGCCAGCAGCCATTATACCACAGATACGCAGTATTTT. The encoded protein is CASSHYTTDTQYF.

This CDR3 reads CASSESTGGVGTGELFF. CDR3 bases: TGCGCCAGCAGTGAGTCGACGGGGGGGGTCGGGACCGGGGAGCTGTTTTTT. The J gene is TRBJ2-2, the V gene TRBV10-2, with 8 bases that match TRBD2. V trimming: 0 bases; J trimming: 5 bases; junction bases outside the gene matches: 8. The CDR3 consists of 17 residues. The germline V gene encodes CDR1 WSHSY and CDR2 SAAADI.

This clonotype was seen repeatedly, ten times or more. The genes are TRBV15 and TRBJ2-3; D is unclear. From germline, CDR1 is LNHNV and CDR2 YYDKDF (reference sequence). The CDR3 loop spans 16 amino acids. The V end lost 0 bases, the J end lost 0 bases, and 10 bases lay between the germline ends. CDR3 sequence (DNA): TGTGCCACCAGCAGAGATCACTCTACTAGCACAGATACGCAGTATTTT. Amino acids: CATSRDHSTSTDTQYF.

The V call is TRBV13, the J call TRBJ2-7, with 7 positions matching TRBD1. The CDR3 length is 14 residues. Trimming cost V 5 bases and J 3 bases; bases outside gene matches: 7. CDR1 and CDR2 from the germline V gene are PRHDT and FYEKMQ (reference sequence). This CDR3 reads CASSRDSENYEQYF. For the CDR3, the DNA is TGTGCCAGCAGCAGGGACAGTGAAAACTACGAGCAGTACTTC. The full variable domain, with the rest looked up from reference TRBV13 and TRBJ2-7, is AAGVIQSPRHLIKEKRETATLKCYPIPRHDTVYWYQQGPGQDPQFLISFYEKMQSDKGSIPDRFSAQQFSDYHSELNMSSLELGDSALYFCASSRDSENYEQYFGPGTRLTVT.

This clonotype has only a few counts. This chain uses TRBV6-1 with TRBJ2-7; D gene unclear. Between the trimmed V and J ends, which lost 6 bases and 3 bases, there was a span of 12 bases. From germline, CDR1 is MNHNS and CDR2 SASEGT. The CDR3 spans 13 residues. The CDR3 DNA reads TGTGCCAGCAGAGGGATCAAGGGCTACGAGCAGTACTTC. Encoded protein: CASRGIKGYEQYF.

The rearrangement joins TRBV12-3 or TRBV12-4 to TRBJ1-5; D is unclear. The V end lost 3 bases, the J end lost 1 base, and 7 bases lay between the germline ends. This CDR3 comprises 14 residues. The CDR3 DNA reads as TGTGCCAGCAGTTTGTTGGGGAGCAATCAGCCCCAGCATTTT. This translates into CASSLLGSNQPQHF.

Concerning this clonotype itself: A clone one base away is much larger, so this may be a read error. The conserved phenylalanine or tryptophan normally closing the CDR3 is absent here, so this likely arose from a read error. The chain uses TRBV2 and TRBJ1-1; D not resolved. CDR1 and CDR2 (germline): SNHLY, FYNNEI. The CDR3 has 12 amino acids. V was trimmed by 4 bases and J by 7 bases, leaving 10 bases between them. As DNA, the CDR3 is TGTGCCAGCAGTGGAACAGTAGGTGAAGCTTTCCTT. The encoded protein is CASSGTVGEAFL.

This clonotype was counted many times. The chain combines TRBV5-1 with TRBJ2-2; the D gene is possibly TRBD2 (6 bases). Germline lookup yields CDR1 SGHRS and CDR2 YFSETQ. The CDR3 loop spans 13 amino acids. V was cut by 3 bases and J by 7 bases, with 10 bases left in between. CDR3 coding DNA: TGCGCCAGCAGCTCGGACTATGTCGGGGAGCTGTTTTTT. The encoded protein is CASSSDYVGELFF.